These 18 T cell receptor beta chains were sequenced from one sample in a study of T-cell memory formation after mild COVID-19. Using its own MiXCR run on the 5' RACE reads, TCRdb lists one record per CDR3 protein. The repertoire holds roughly 16,000 distinct CDR3 sequences, approximately 23% seen once, with 45% to 65% in the top ten. The sample comprised PBMCs or a T cell subset sorted from them (not recorded which). Every receptor here comes from a man aged 18-30 years who had mild COVID-19 (a few samples of this study predate the infection). Cell type and time point are not known.

This clonotype occurred many times. This chain links TRBV7-6 with TRBJ1-1, with D possibly matching TRBD1 (5 bases). Germline V gene sequence: CDR1 SGHVS, CDR2 FNYEAQ. CDR3 size: 18 residues. V gave up 5 bases and J gave up 1 base, with 23 bases separating them. The CDR3 DNA reads as TGTGCCAGCAGCCCCAGGGACCCCCAGTCACTAGAGAACACTGAAGCTTTCTTT. This gives the protein CASSPRDPQSLENTEAFF.

This clonotype was picked up many times. The chain combines TRBV7-2 with TRBJ2-1; D possibly uses TRBD1 or TRBD2 (5 bases each). The ends were cut back, 2 bases at V and 10 bases at J, with 21 bases in the middle. In germline, CDR1 is SGHTA, CDR2 FQGNSA. The CDR3 extends over 16 amino acids. The CDR3 protein is CASSLFAIGDQREQFF. The CDR3 DNA follows: TGTGCCAGCAGCTTATTCGCTATAGGGGACCAACGGGAGCAGTTCTTC.

The chain carries TRBV6-1 and TRBJ2-7; no definite D call. This CDR3 has 13 residues. The germline gives CDR1 MNHNS, CDR2 SASEGT. Trimming removed 1 base from V and 3 bases from J, with 7 bases in between. The CDR3 DNA sequence: TGTGCCAGCAGTGAAGGAGACCTCTACGAGCAGTACTTC. Translated, it gives CASSEGDLYEQYF.

This clonotype was recorded many times. The chain links TRBV7-2 to TRBJ2-5; 14 bases are a match to TRBD2. The trim removed 6 bases at V and 6 bases at J, leaving 6 bases unmatched. In germline, CDR1 is SGHTA, CDR2 FQGNSA. The CDR3 runs 15 residues. This chain's CDR3 is CASSRLAGGRKTQYF. The DNA for the CDR3 is TGTGCCAGCAGTAGACTAGCGGGGGGGCGGAAGACCCAGTACTTC. Full variable domain (missing parts from reference TRBV7-2 and TRBJ2-5): GAGVSQSPSNKVTEKGKDVELRCDPISGHTALYWYRQSLGQGLEFLIYFQGNSAPDKSGLPSDRFSAERTGGSVSTLTIQRTQQEDSAVYLCASSRLAGGRKTQYFGPGTRLLVL.

In this sample, this clonotype turned up many times. The V call is TRBV6-5, the J call TRBJ1-2; no firm D call. The V gene's germline CDR1 is MNHEY and CDR2 SVGAGI. The CDR3 covers 15 residues. V lost 4 bases and J lost 0, with 12 bases in between. The CDR3 spells CASSSEPGTNYGYTF. CDR3 nucleotides: TGTGCCAGCAGTTCGGAACCGGGAACTAACTATGGCTACACCTTC.

The table lists this clonotype with many counts. V is TRBV6-5 and J is TRBJ2-2, with 7 bases fitting TRBD2. Germline-derived CDR1 and CDR2 are MNHEY and SVGAGI. CDR3 length: 16 amino acids. Trimming took 0 bases from V and 2 from J; bases not matched to a gene: 3. The CDR3: CASSYSPSGNTGELFF. CDR3 DNA sequence: TGTGCCAGCAGTTACTCTCCTAGCGGAAACACCGGGGAGCTGTTTTTT.

The rearrangement joins TRBV28 to TRBJ2-7; possible D gene TRBD1, 6 bases. Deletions cut 6 bases from V and 4 bases from J, with 13 bases between. Germline V gene lookup returns CDR1 MDHEN and CDR2 SYDVKM. This CDR3 contains 13 residues. The CDR3 bases are TGTGCCAGCAGCAGACAGGCCGTATACGAGCAGTACGTC. This codes for CASSRQAVYEQYV.

The gene calls are TRBV20-1 and TRBJ1-1; TRBD1 is a possible D gene (5 bases). The CDR3 is 12 residues long. V gave up 7 bases and J gave up 3 bases, with 12 bases separating them. CDR1 is DFQATT, CDR2 SNEGSKA, per germline (reference sequence). The CDR3 coding sequence is TGCAGTGTTAGTCTAGGGGACACTGAAGCTTTCTTT. Amino acid sequence: CSVSLGDTEAFF.

At least ten counts were recorded for this clonotype. The J gene is TRBJ2-2, the V gene TRBV3-1, with 10 bases matching TRBD2. Trimming cost V 5 bases and J 3 bases; bases outside gene matches: 15. The CDR3 is 19 amino acids. The germline V gene has CDR1 LGHDT and CDR2 YNNKEL (reference sequence). CDR3 sequence reads: CASSALAGAFFRDTGELFF. The CDR3 DNA is TGTGCCAGCAGCGCTCTAGCGGGGGCGTTCTTTCGGGACACCGGGGAGCTGTTTTTT.

Comment on this clonotype: Given a much more abundant clone one base away, this may be a read error. The V and J genes are TRBV12-3 or TRBV12-4 and TRBJ2-5; 8 bases are shared with TRBD1. This CDR3 has 15 amino acids. The trim removed 6 bases at V and 4 bases at J, leaving 10 bases unmatched. CDR3 in amino acids: CASRPGQVYAETQYF. The CDR3, as DNA: TGTGCCAGCAGACCGGGACAGGTCTACGCAGAGACCCAGTACTTC.

This clonotype occurred a few times. V gene TRBV5-1 combines with J gene TRBJ1-2; D gene uncertain. Germline V CDR1 and CDR2: SGHRS, YFSETQ. The CDR3 loop spans 13 amino acids. V lost 3 bases to trimming and J lost 3 bases, with 9 bases between them. CDR3: CASSYARDYGYTF. The CDR3 bases are TGCGCCAGCAGCTATGCGAGGGACTATGGCTACACCTTC.

This rearrangement joins TRBV6-4 to TRBJ2-3, with TRBD2 matching over 9 bases. This CDR3 is 16 amino acids long. V shed 3 bases and J 0 bases; nucleotides not matched to a gene: 4. From germline, CDR1 is MRHNA and CDR2 SNTAGT. The CDR3 nucleotides are TGTGCCAGCAGTGAGGCTAGCGGGGATAGCACAGATACGCAGTATTTT. As protein: CASSEASGDSTDTQYF.

The chain joins TRBV24-1 to TRBJ2-3; 8 bases align to TRBD2. The CDR3 covers 16 residues. V dropped 3 bases and J dropped 5; count of bases not matched to a gene: 9. The germline V gene has CDR1 KGHDR and CDR2 SFDVKD. The CDR3 loop is CATSDPAGVGGDTQYF. CDR3 in DNA: TGTGCCACCAGTGATCCAGCGGGAGTGGGAGGAGATACGCAGTATTTT.

This clonotype was counted ten times or more. This sequence joins TRBV5-1 and TRBJ2-2, with D hard to call. Trimming removed 1 base at V and 1 base at J, with 11 bases between. This CDR3 comprises 16 residues. Germline V gene lookup returns CDR1 SGHRS and CDR2 YFSETQ. In DNA form, the CDR3 reads TGCGCCAGCAGCTTGAGTGGAAGAAAGAACACCGGGGAGCTGTTTTTT. Its translation is CASSLSGRKNTGELFF.

The table lists this clonotype with many counts. The chain couples TRBV6-1 to TRBJ2-7; D possibly uses TRBD1 or TRBD2 (6 bases each). The germline V gene has CDR1 MNHNS and CDR2 SASEGT. Trimming cost V 4 bases and J 3 bases, with 13 bases left between them. This CDR3 spans 14 amino acids. The CDR3 DNA follows: TGTGCCAGCAGTGCTGGAGGGGGGTTCTACGAGCAGTACGTC. This encodes CASSAGGGFYEQYV.

In this sample, this clonotype turned up once. The chain carries TRBV4-3 and TRBJ1-1; a possible D gene is TRBD1 (6 bases). The V and J ends lost 3 bases and 3 bases respectively, with 14 bases between them. Germline lookup yields CDR1 LGHNA and CDR2 YSLEER. This CDR3 comprises 15 residues. In DNA, the CDR3 is TGCGCCAGCAGCCACCCCGACAGGCGAGACACTGAAGCTTTCTTT. It encodes CASSHPDRRDTEAFF.

This clonotype was observed many times. The CDR3, as DNA: TGTGCCAGCAGTGAAGCGGTGGGTTCGGATACGCAGTATTTT. It codes for CASSEAVGSDTQYF. The chain combines TRBV6-2 or TRBV6-3 with TRBJ2-3, with D maybe TRBD2 (5 bases). Trimming left V 5 bases short and J 6 bases short, with 15 bases between. The CDR3 runs 14 residues. Germline V CDR1 and CDR2: MNHEY, SVGEGT.

This clonotype was observed at least ten times. The rearrangement links TRBV24-1 to TRBJ2-5; 9 bases fit TRBD1. V gave up 4 bases and J gave up 2 bases; unmatched junction bases: 1. CDR3 length: 14 amino acids. Germline CDR1 reads KGHDR; CDR2 reads SFDVKD. The CDR3 nucleotides are TGTGCCACCAGTGAAGGACAGGGGCAAGAGACCCAGTACTTC. Its protein product is CATSEGQGQETQYF.